This T cell receptor beta chain was found in a study of radiotherapy plus CTLA-4 blockade in lung cancer. The study's findings and limits: Radiotherapy was combined with ipilimumab, and tumor-derived TCR clones then expanded in blood.

Worth noting for this clone: What it binds is unknown.

Treatment of patients with chemo-refractory metastatic non-small-cell lung cancer consisted of focal radiation plus CTLA-4 blockade with ipilimumab. The assay was immunoSEQ multiplex PCR, and TCRdb's table has in-frame clones only and misses some. The sample holds about 49,000 clones, more than 70% seen once. This specimen was peripheral blood, taken from a patient treated with radiotherapy plus ipilimumab. This TCR was sampled from a human donor with non-small cell lung cancer who had stable disease on radiotherapy plus ipilimumab.

In DNA, the CDR3 is TGTGCCAGCAGGGGGACAGGGGGTGAAGCTTTCTTT. The encoded protein is CASRGTGGEAFF. The V and J genes are TRBV6-4 and TRBJ1-1, with 11 bases identical to TRBD1. The CDR3 is made up of 12 amino acids. Trimming cost V 6 bases and J 7 bases; bases outside gene matches: 1. Looked up from germline, CDR1 is MRHNA and CDR2 is SNTAGT.